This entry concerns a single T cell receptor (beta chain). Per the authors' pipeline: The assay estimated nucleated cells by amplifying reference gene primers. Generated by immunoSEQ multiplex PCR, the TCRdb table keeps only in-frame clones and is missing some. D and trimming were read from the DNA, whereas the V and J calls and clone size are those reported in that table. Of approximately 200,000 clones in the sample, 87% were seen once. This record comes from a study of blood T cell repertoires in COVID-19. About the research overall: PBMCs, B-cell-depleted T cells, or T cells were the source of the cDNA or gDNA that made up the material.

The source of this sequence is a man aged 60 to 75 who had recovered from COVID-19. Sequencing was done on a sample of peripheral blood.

CDR3 nucleotide sequence: TGCGCCAGCAGCTTCCAGGGTGGCGATCAGCCCCAGCATTTT. The encoded protein is CASSFQGGDQPQHF. The rearrangement uses TRBV5-1 and TRBJ1-5; perhaps TRBD1 as D (5 bases). The CDR3 totals 14 residues. Germline CDR1 reads SGHRS; CDR2 reads YFSETQ. Trimming took 2 bases from V and 5 from J, leaving 11 bases between them. The full variable domain, completed using reference TRBV5-1 and TRBJ1-5, is KAGVTQTPRYLIKTRGQQVTLSCSPISGHRSVSWYQQTPGQGLQFLFEYFSETQRNKGNFPGRFSGRQFSNSRSEMNVSTLELGDSALYLCASSFQGGDQPQHFGDGTRLSIL.